The rows below give T cell receptor beta chains drawn from one sample of a study of cytomegalovirus exposure and HLA in healthy donors. Assay used: immunoSEQ multiplex PCR; TCRdb lists only in-frame clones, some missing. In total, the table holds nearly 200,000 clones. The sample consisted of PBMCs. All receptors derive from a boy younger than 18 in good health and CMV-seronegative. CDR3s leave out the opening cysteine and the closing phenylalanine or tryptophan. The order of the fields is J gene, V gene, CDR3 protein.

>TRBJ2-5|TRBV2
ASCRDNQETQY
>TRBJ1-1|TRBV11-1
ASSLGVNTEAF
>TRBJ1-4|TRBV5-1
ASGETDEKLF
>TRBJ1-5|TRBV19
ASSIEGGYSNQPQH
>-|TRBV19
ASSKGGDASYEQY
>TRBJ2-7|TRBV28
ASRQGLALEQY
>TRBJ1-1|TRBV4-1
ASSQRSGTEAF
>TRBJ2-2|TRBV10-3
AISDSGGDTGELF
>TRBJ2-4|TRBV5-6
ASSLGAPERNIQY
>TRBJ1-1|TRBV7-9
ASSVVQQTEAF
>TRBJ1-1|TRBV9
ASSVDPGQKNTEAF
>TRBJ1-1|TRBV7-2
ASSSKGGRTEAF
>TRBJ1-6|TRBV7-2
ASSLLRSGIGSPLH
>TRBJ2-5|TRBV6-6
ASSLTSGGSGTQY
>TRBJ2-1|TRBV29-1
SVEGWDRGNEQF
>TRBJ2-7|TRBV5-1
ASSSGTGAYEQY
>TRBJ1-1|TRBV5-1
ASSLVTHNEGTEAF
>TRBJ2-1|TRBV10-2
ASSSDTYNEQF
>TRBJ2-2|TRBV9
ASSRQVNTGELF
>TRBJ1-1|TRBV5-1
ASSFTGMTNTEAF
>TRBJ1-1|TRBV9
ASSRGGVGARGVTEAF
>TRBJ2-1|TRBV7-9
ASSLTGGPSNEQF
>TRBJ1-6|TRBV19
ASSPGGQGAVAYNSPLH
>TRBJ2-5|TRBV2
ASSGKRRETQY
>TRBJ1-2|TRBV19
ASMTDNYGYT
>TRBJ2-7|TRBV18
ASSPPGGLNEQY
>TRBJ1-2|TRBV7-9
ASSFGGGYT
>TRBJ1-4|TRBV4-1
ASSQDPQTGRGGTNEKLF
>TRBJ1-2|TRBV11-2
ASSRGDRWGYT
>TRBJ2-1|TRBV5-1
ASSPVAGGTYNEQF
>TRBJ2-7|TRBV27
ASSGDREQY
>TRBJ2-1|TRBV7-9
ASSSGLEDSQFNEQF
>TRBJ2-3|TRBV6-6
ASSYRGIDHTDTQY
>TRBJ2-3|TRBV2
ASSLTRDTQY
>TRBJ1-1|TRBV19
ASRDRGFTEAF
>TRBJ1-1|TRBV7-9
ASSLTGTSEAF
>TRBJ1-1|TRBV6-1
ASSERDEGNTEAF
>TRBJ2-7|TRBV27
ASAPRTGSYEQY
>TRBJ1-1|TRBV7-2
ASSRNRGTEAF
>TRBJ1-2|TRBV27
ASRKDSTYGYT
>TRBJ1-2|TRBV19
ASKTGLSGYT
>TRBJ1-1|TRBV29-1
SVEFRNTEAF
>TRBJ1-3|TRBV5-6
ASSLRVYSGNTIY
>TRBJ2-2|TRBV28
ASIGGTGAGELF
>TRBJ1-5|TRBV21-1
ASSSGLRASQPQH
>TRBJ2-1|TRBV6-5
ASSLTGYNEQF
>TRBJ2-2|TRBV9
ASSVEGLHPGELF
>TRBJ1-1|TRBV6-5
ASIGPDENTEAF
>TRBJ2-3|TRBV7-3
ASSSGTRDTQY
>TRBJ1-1|TRBV11-2
ASSLGGLQMNTEAF
>TRBJ2-2|TRBV7-3
ASSPSMRAGELF
>TRBJ2-5|TRBV28
ASSSSRGMETQY
>TRBJ1-1|TRBV19
ASNRGGTEAF
>TRBJ1-1|TRBV27
ASGGMGWNTEAF